Presented here are 23 T cell receptor beta chains from one specimen sequenced in a study of cytomegalovirus exposure and HLA in healthy donors. This PCR relied on a set of 60 Vbeta primers and 13 Jbeta primers. Sequenced by immunoSEQ multiplex PCR; TCRdb stores in-frame clones only, minus some. Among nearly 110,000 clones listed, about 71% were seen once. Sequencing was carried out using PBMCs. All receptors derive from a boy younger than 18 in good health and CMV-seronegative.

The chain recombines TRBV5-6 with TRBJ2-6, with TRBD1 matching 7 bases. Losses at the gene ends were 4 bases for V and 0 bases for J; bases not matched to a gene: 10. Germline V lookup: CDR1 SGHDT, CDR2 YYEEEE. There are 18 residues in the CDR3. This CDR3 is CASSRWGQHPSGANVLTF. DNA of the CDR3: TGTGCCAGCAGCCGATGGGGACAGCATCCCTCTGGGGCCAACGTCCTGACTTTC.

This clone appeared a single time. The chain joins TRBV2 to TRBJ1-1, with 9 bases aligning to TRBD1. The CDR3 has 15 amino acids. CDR1 is SNHLY, CDR2 FYNNEI, per germline. Unmatched junction bases numbered 10, after V lost 6 bases and J lost 5 bases. CDR3 sequence reads: CASSGTTTGGTEAFF. The DNA for the CDR3 is TGTGCCAGCAGCGGCACTACGACAGGGGGAACTGAAGCTTTCTTT.

The chain joins TRBV28 to TRBJ1-4; D not certain. V lost 5 bases and J lost 7, with 11 bases in between. The CDR3 consists of 13 residues. CDR1 is MDHEN and CDR2 is SYDVKM in the germline V gene. CDR3 sequence (DNA): TGTGCCAGCAGTCCCCCCATCGGTGAAAAACTGTTTTTT. This codes for CASSPPIGEKLFF.

The rearrangement joins TRBV6-5 to TRBJ1-2; D possibly corresponds to TRBD1 (6 bases). CDR3 length: 14 residues. Trimming removed 2 bases at V and 4 bases at J, with 11 bases between. Germline values: CDR1 MNHEY, CDR2 SVGAGI. The CDR3, as DNA: TGTGCCAGCAGTTACGGGGGCGAAGGCTATGGCTACACCTTC. It encodes CASSYGGEGYGYTF.

The sample holds a few counts of this clone. The rearrangement uses TRBV20-1 and TRBJ1-1; D call uncertain. CDR3 length: 11 amino acids. Per germline, CDR1 DFQATT and CDR2 SNEGSKA (reference sequence). Trimming cost V 3 bases and J 6 bases, with 8 bases left between them. The CDR3 DNA reads TGCAGTGCTAGCCTAAGAGCTGAAGCTTTCTTT. This sequence encodes CSASLRAEAFF.

The V gene is TRBV5-1, the J gene TRBJ2-7; the match to TRBD2 covers 8 bases. The CDR3 runs to 14 residues. Germline-derived CDR1 and CDR2 are SGHRS and YFSETQ. V lost 2 bases, J lost 5 bases, and 6 bases stayed unmatched. In nucleotides, the CDR3 is TGCGCCAGCAGCTTTGGAGCGGGGGATGACGAGCAGTACTTC. Its protein product is CASSFGAGDDEQYF.

The sample holds a few counts of this clone. V is TRBV6-6 and J is TRBJ1-5; TRBD1 might be the D (5 bases). CDR3 length: 13 amino acids. Per germline, CDR1 MNHNY and CDR2 SVGAGI (reference sequence). V lost 4 bases and J 5 bases, leaving 9 bases between the germline ends. The CDR3 region is CASSWTPDQPQHF. In DNA form, the CDR3 reads TGTGCCAGCAGTTGGACACCAGATCAGCCCCAGCATTTT.

Comments on this clone: Additional DNA sequences in this sample encode the identical CDR3. This rearrangement joins TRBV5-1 to TRBJ2-3, with TRBD2 identical over 11 bases. The germline V gene encodes CDR1 SGHRS and CDR2 YFSETQ. Losses at the gene ends were 0 bases for V and 2 bases for J; bases not matched to a gene: 2. This CDR3 comprises 16 residues. CDR3 sequence reads: CASSLGLAGTTDTQYF. In nucleotides, the CDR3 is TGCGCCAGCAGCTTGGGACTAGCGGGAACCACAGATACGCAGTATTTT.

CDR3 region: CASTSTGQGYTF. The CDR3 DNA follows: TGTGCCAGCACCTCGACAGGGCAAGGCTACACCTTC. This sequence joins TRBV2 and TRBJ1-2; 7 positions match TRBD1. With V trimmed by 7 bases and J by 8 bases, 7 bases remained unmatched. This CDR3 is built from 12 residues. CDR1 and CDR2 (germline): SNHLY, FYNNEI.

This sequence joins TRBV29-1 and TRBJ2-1; 12 nucleotides line up with TRBD2. Germline V gene sequence: CDR1 SQVTM, CDR2 ANQGSEA. Unmatched junction bases numbered 11, after V lost 7 bases and J lost 7 bases. The CDR3 length is 15 residues. The chain's CDR3 is CSGDGLAGNLNEQFF. The CDR3 DNA follows: TGCAGCGGTGACGGACTAGCGGGGAATTTGAATGAGCAGTTCTTC.

The rearrangement links TRBV6-5 to TRBJ2-7; D is perhaps TRBD1 (8 bases). The CDR3 runs to 15 residues. CDR1 and CDR2 (germline): MNHEY, SVGAGI. With 5 bases removed from V and 6 bases from J, the gap between germline ends came to 20 bases. CDR3 in amino acids: CASSAYRGGHGEQYF. The CDR3 bases are TGTGCCAGCAGTGCATACAGGGGGGGGCATGGCGAGCAGTACTTC.

For the CDR3, the DNA is TGTGCCAGCAGCAGACAGGGAGTAGATCAGCCCCAGCATTTT. It is translated as CASSRQGVDQPQHF. The chain is built from TRBV2 and TRBJ1-5, with 7 bases that match TRBD1. J lost 5 bases, V lost 6 bases, and 7 bases had no gene match. This CDR3 contains 14 residues. Germline CDR1 is SNHLY and CDR2 is FYNNEI.

This clone was observed a handful of times. The genes are TRBV4-1 and TRBJ2-7; 10 bases are shared with TRBD1. The ends lost 1 base at V and 7 bases at J; junction bases unmatched: 4. This CDR3 has 14 residues. Per germline, CDR1 MGHRA and CDR2 YSYEKL. The CDR3 region has the DNA TGCGCCAGCAGCCAAGGGGGACAGGGGTGGGAGCAGTACTTC. Its translation: CASSQGGQGWEQYF.

The genes are TRBV5-1 and TRBJ2-5, with 8 bases aligning to TRBD2. V trimming: 4 bases; J trimming: 3 bases; junction bases outside the gene matches: 5. From germline, CDR1 is SGHRS and CDR2 YFSETQ. There are 14 residues in the CDR3. The CDR3 here is CASSPLAGKETQYF. CDR3 bases: TGCGCCAGCAGCCCGTTAGCGGGGAAAGAGACCCAGTACTTC.

The rearrangement joins TRBV6-6 to TRBJ2-7; the D gene is possibly TRBD2 (5 bases). The length of the CDR3 is 13 residues. Germline CDR1 is MNHNY and CDR2 is SVGAGI (reference sequence). The ends were cut back, 6 bases at V and 6 bases at J, with 15 bases in the middle. This CDR3 reads CASSPPGRGEQYF. CDR3 bases: TGTGCCAGCAGCCCGCCTGGACGGGGCGAGCAGTACTTC.

This chain links TRBV30 with TRBJ2-3; no clear D gene. V dropped 3 bases and J dropped 4 bases, with 8 bases sitting between them. The length of the CDR3 is 12 residues. Germline loops: CDR1 GTSNPN, CDR2 SVGIG (reference sequence). The DNA for the CDR3 is TGTGCCTGGAGGGAGAGCGCAGATACGCAGTATTTT. It yields the protein CAWRESADTQYF.

The chain joins TRBV19 to TRBJ2-7; 8 bases match TRBD1. The ends lost 0 bases at V and 1 base at J; junction bases unmatched: 2. Looked up from germline, CDR1 is LNHDA and CDR2 is SQIVND (reference sequence). CDR3 length: 15 amino acids. The CDR3 DNA reads TGTGCCAGTAGTATAGACGGACAGGGTTCCTACGAGCAGTACTTC. Its protein is CASSIDGQGSYEQYF.

The chain carries TRBV19 and TRBJ1-1, with no clear D. Germline CDR1 reads LNHDA; CDR2 reads SQIVND (reference sequence). This CDR3 contains 14 residues. The V gene lost 3 bases and the J gene lost 0 bases, with 8 bases spanning the gap. Here the CDR3 reads CASSIKNMNTEAFF. The CDR3 DNA sequence: TGTGCCAGTAGTATTAAAAACATGAACACTGAAGCTTTCTTT.

The genes are TRBV11-2 and TRBJ1-4; D is perhaps TRBD1 (5 bases). The CDR3 covers 16 residues. V lost 2 bases and J lost 7, with 17 bases in between. CDR1 is SGHAT, CDR2 FQNNGV, per germline. CDR3 residues: CASSLWGRPGGEKLFF. The CDR3 coding sequence is TGTGCCAGCAGCTTATGGGGTCGCCCGGGGGGTGAAAAACTGTTTTTT.

V is TRBV28 and J is TRBJ1-6, with D possibly TRBD1 on 6 matching bases. This CDR3 region has 14 residues. Trimming removed 7 bases at V and 6 bases at J, with 13 bases between. Germline V gene data show CDR1 as MDHEN and CDR2 as SYDVKM. The CDR3 DNA follows: TGTGCCAGCAAACCGGGACAAAGTAATTCACCCCTCCACTTT. Amino acids: CASKPGQSNSPLHF.

The gene calls are TRBV4-3 and TRBJ2-2, with a tentative D call TRBD2 (5 bases). The V gene lost 1 base and the J gene lost 3 bases, with 9 bases spanning the gap. CDR1 LGHNA and CDR2 YSLEER come from the germline V gene. CDR3 size: 15 residues. The CDR3 loop reads CASSQGGPHTGELFF. The DNA of the CDR3 is TGCGCCAGCAGCCAAGGAGGGCCGCACACCGGGGAGCTGTTTTTT.

This clone was seen a few times. The chain couples TRBV27 to TRBJ2-7, with TRBD1 identical over 10 bases. Germline trimming cut 6 bases from V and 4 bases from J; bases unmatched to any gene: 3. Germline V gene lookup returns CDR1 MNHEY and CDR2 SMNVEV (reference sequence). The CDR3 extends over 13 amino acids. The CDR3 protein is CASSPGQGYEQYF. DNA of the CDR3: TGTGCCAGCAGCCCGGGACAGGGGTACGAGCAGTACTTC.

The rearrangement links TRBV6-5 to TRBJ1-5; D is possibly TRBD1 (5 bases). Germline CDR1 reads MNHEY; CDR2 reads SVGAGI. Trimming took off 8 bases at V and 0 bases at J, with 14 bases between the two ends. The CDR3 totals 15 residues. The CDR3 loop reads CASSPRVYSNQPQHF. Written as DNA, the CDR3 is TGTGCCAGCTCCCCCAGGGTTTATAGCAATCAGCCCCAGCATTTT.